The present T cell receptor beta chain was sequenced within a study of OX40 agonist ivuxolimab in advanced cancers. This CDR3 contains 16 residues. Per germline, CDR1 SEHNR and CDR2 FQNEAQ (reference sequence). The V end was cut by 2 bases, the J end by 0 bases, with 14 bases between. Concerning this clone itself: Its antigen is unidentified.

General study findings and limits: Specificity for antigen went undetermined in the expanded peripheral T cells.

TCRdb's copy holds only in-frame clones and misses some; the assay was immunoSEQ multiplex PCR. The data contain under 8,000 clones, 75% to 90% of them seen just once; the ten biggest clones take up 1.5% to 2%. The chain couples TRBV7-9 to TRBJ2-7; the D gene is possibly TRBD2 (6 bases). This TCR came from an adult with an advanced solid tumor such as melanoma, head and neck, liver or kidney cancer. The source was CD4+ or CD8+ T cells sorted from blood, collected in a trial of the OX40 agonist ivuxolimab. The CDR3 nucleotides are TGTGCCAGCAGCTTACAGGGTGGGGGGAGCTCCTACGAGCAGTACTTC. Encoded protein: CASSLQGGGSSYEQYF.